This T cell receptor beta chain was retrieved from a study of cytomegalovirus exposure and HLA in healthy donors. Primers included in the PCR were 60 Vbeta and 13 Jbeta primers. The table came from immunoSEQ multiplex PCR; TCRdb's copy has only in-frame clones and leaves some out. The sample includes some 170,000 clones, 77% of them seen just once. CDR1 is SNHLY and CDR2 is FYNNEI in the germline V gene. This CDR3 contains 11 residues. V was trimmed by 8 bases and J by 12 bases, leaving 14 bases between them. Sequencing was performed on PBMCs. The receptor was isolated from a woman between 55 and 75 years old in good health and CMV-seropositive. V is TRBV2 and J is TRBJ2-1, with unresolved D. The CDR3 here is CASRDSPAQFF. The CDR3 nucleotides read TGTGCCAGCCGCGACTCCCCTGCGCAGTTCTTC.